The clone carrying this TCR delta chain is large (0.1 to 1%) by share. Its antigen is still unknown. At the DNA level, this CDR3 is encoded by other sequences in the same sample as well. Gamma-chain- and delta-chain-specific primers converted PBMC RNA into TCR cDNA. TCRdb applied CATT to the RT-PCR reads for clone calling. The sample records several thousand delta-chain clones, roughly 33% being singletons. Germline lookup yields CDR1 GEAIGNYY and CDR2 EKD. J was trimmed by 1 base and V by 2 bases; bases with no gene match: 1. The CDR3 spans 18 residues. This specimen comes from a study of delta chains in infants with herpesvirus infections. Study details: Postnatally CMV-infected infants were checked for a public fetal Vdelta1/Vgamma8 clonotype. Study-wide results and caveats: Limitations included few samples and no matched controls for race or environment. Uninfected infants and those infected after 120 days lacked the public clonotype. About 20% of the 18 CMV-infected infants carried the public Vdelta1 clonotype, including one congenital.

This sequence was found in a human donor who was a Ugandan infant, either HIV-exposed or HIV-unexposed (not recorded which). Material: peripheral blood, obtained at time point 3 of longitudinal follow-up. The chain carries TRDV2 and TRDJ3, with 13 positions matching TRDD3. This CDR3 reads CACDILGDTSWDTRQMFF. CDR3 in DNA: TGTGCCTGTGACATACTGGGGGATACGTCCTGGGACACCCGACAGATGTTTTTC.